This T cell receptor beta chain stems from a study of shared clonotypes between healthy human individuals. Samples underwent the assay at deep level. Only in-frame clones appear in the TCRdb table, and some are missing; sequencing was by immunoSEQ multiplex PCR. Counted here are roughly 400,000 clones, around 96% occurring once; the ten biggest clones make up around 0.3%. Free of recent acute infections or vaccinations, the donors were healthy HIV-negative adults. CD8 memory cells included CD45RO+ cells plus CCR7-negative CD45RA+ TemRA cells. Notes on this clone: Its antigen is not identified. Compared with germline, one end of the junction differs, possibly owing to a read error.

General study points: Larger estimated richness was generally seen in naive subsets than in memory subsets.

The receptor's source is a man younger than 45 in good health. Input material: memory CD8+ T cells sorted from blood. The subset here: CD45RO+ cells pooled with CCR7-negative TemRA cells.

In nucleotides, the CDR3 is TGTGCCATCAGTGAGTCGGATCCCGGGACAGGGAACTTC. Its translation is CAISESDPGTGNF. The chain uses TRBV10-3 and TRBJ2-7; 9 bases map to TRBD1. The CDR3 is 13 amino acids. The germline V gene has CDR1 ENHRY and CDR2 SYGVKD.